This T cell receptor (beta chain) emerged from a study of cytomegalovirus exposure and HLA in healthy donors. The PCR ran on 60 Vbeta and 13 Jbeta primers. Clones were sequenced by immunoSEQ multiplex PCR, and TCRdb holds only the in-frame ones, with some missing. Found here are some 150,000 clones, almost 80% of them singletons; the top ten hold 6.5% to 8.5%. Broader study findings: From TCR beta sequences, most subjects' HLA-A and HLA-B alleles were reportedly predicted accurately. 87-base-pair reads could not separate some V segments, including TRBV6-2 and TRBV6-3. Later on, a genetic analysis was performed. It linked a missense variant in DCLRE1C with V- and J-gene trimming of TCR beta.

This clone occurred a few times. Its antigen remains unknown. Germline V gives CDR1 SGHNT, CDR2 YYREEE (reference sequence). Trimming pared 3 bases from V and 1 base from J, leaving 10 bases between. The CDR3 loop spans 14 amino acids. The TCR sequence derives from a woman between 40 and 50 years old in good health and CMV-seropositive. Input material: PBMCs. The chain recombines TRBV5-4 with TRBJ1-1; a weak D match, TRBD1 (6 bases). The CDR3 spells CASSSKQGNTEAFF. The CDR3, as DNA: TGTGCCAGCAGCTCAAAACAGGGGAACACTGAAGCTTTCTTT.